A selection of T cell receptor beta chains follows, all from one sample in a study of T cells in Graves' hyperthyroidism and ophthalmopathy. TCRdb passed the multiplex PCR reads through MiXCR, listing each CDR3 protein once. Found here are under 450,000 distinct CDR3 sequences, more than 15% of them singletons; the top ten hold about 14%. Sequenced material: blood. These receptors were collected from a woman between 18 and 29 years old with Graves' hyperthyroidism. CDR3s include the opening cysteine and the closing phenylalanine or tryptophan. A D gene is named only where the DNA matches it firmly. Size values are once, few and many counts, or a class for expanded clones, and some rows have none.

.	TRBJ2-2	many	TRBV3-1	CASSQIDGSGELFF	TGTGCCAGCAGCCAAATCGATGGATCCGGGGAGCTGTTTTTT
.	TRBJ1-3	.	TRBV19	CASSIRIGWGNSGNTIYF	TGTGCCAGTAGTATAAGGATCGGATGGGGTAACTCTGGAAACACCATATATTTT
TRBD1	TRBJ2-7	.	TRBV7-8	CASSLAGTGSSYEQYF	TGTGCCAGCAGCTTAGCCGGGACAGGGAGTTCGTACGAGCAGTACTTC
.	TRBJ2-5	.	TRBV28	CASSNVETQYF	TGTGCCAGCAGTAATGTAGAGACCCAGTACTTC
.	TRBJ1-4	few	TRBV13	CASSGEAATNEKLFF	TGTGCCAGCAGTGGAGAGGCTGCAACTAATGAAAAACTGTTTTTT
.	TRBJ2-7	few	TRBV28	CASSLLPGYKPYEQYF	TGTGCCAGCAGTTTACTTCCGGGCTATAAACCCTACGAGCAGTACTTC
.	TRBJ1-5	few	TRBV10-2	CASSDPGLWPQHF	TGCGCCAGCAGTGACCCCGGCCTTTGGCCCCAGCATTTT
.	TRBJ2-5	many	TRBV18	CASSPHQETQYF	TGTGCCAGCTCACCCCATCAAGAGACCCAGTACTTC
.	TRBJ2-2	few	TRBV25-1	CASSEFTGFTGELFF	TGTGCCAGCAGTGAATTTACGGGGTTCACCGGGGAGCTGTTTTTT
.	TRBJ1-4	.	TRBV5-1	CASRDSSEKLFF	TGCGCCAGCAGGGACAGCAGCGAAAAACTGTTTTTT
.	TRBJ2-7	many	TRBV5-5	CASSLRTSYEQYF	TGTGCCAGCAGCTTGAGGACCTCCTACGAGCAGTACTTC
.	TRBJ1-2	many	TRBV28	CASSLYQGSGYTF	TGTGCCAGCAGTTTGTATCAGGGGTCTGGCTACACCTTC
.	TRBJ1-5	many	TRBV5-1	CASSGAPTGYSNQPQHF	TGCGCCAGCAGCGGGGCGCCCACAGGCTATAGCAATCAGCCCCAGCATTTT
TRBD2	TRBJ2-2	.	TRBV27	CASSLRGRIGAGGSNTGELFF	TGTGCCAGCAGTTTAAGGGGACGTATCGGAGCGGGGGGGTCGAACACCGGGGAGCTGTTTTTT
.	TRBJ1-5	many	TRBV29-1	CSVAGGGNQPQHF	TGCAGCGTTGCGGGGGGCGGCAATCAGCCCCAGCATTTT
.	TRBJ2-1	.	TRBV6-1	CASREETSYDEQFF	TGTGCCAGCAGAGAGGAAACTAGCTACGATGAGCAGTTCTTC
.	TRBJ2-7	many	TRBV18	CASSPTIGDAYEQYF	TGTGCCAGCTCACCAACAATCGGTGACGCCTACGAGCAGTACTTC
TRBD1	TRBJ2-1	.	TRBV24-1	CATSDLRTGVYNEQFF	TGTGCCACCAGTGATTTAAGGACAGGGGTTTACAATGAGCAGTTCTTC
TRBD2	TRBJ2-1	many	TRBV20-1	CSASDPSGGSYNEQFF	TGCAGTGCTAGTGATCCTAGCGGGGGGTCCTACAATGAGCAGTTCTTC
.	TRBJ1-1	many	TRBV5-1	CASSFEGGNTEAFF	TGCGCCAGCAGCTTTGAGGGGGGAAACACTGAAGCTTTCTTT
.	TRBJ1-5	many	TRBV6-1	CASSPPGPGPQHF	TGTGCCAGCAGTCCGCCGGGGCCTGGCCCCCAGCATTTT
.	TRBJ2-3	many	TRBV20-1	CSATSQARGIRYTQYF	TGCAGTGCCACCTCTCAGGCGCGGGGAATTCGCTATACGCAGTATTTT
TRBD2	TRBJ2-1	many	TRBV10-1	CASSEFGLADSYNEQFF	TGCGCCAGCAGTGAGTTCGGACTAGCGGACTCCTACAATGAGCAGTTCTTC
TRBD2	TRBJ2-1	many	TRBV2	CASSDGGTWANNEQFF	TGTGCCAGCAGCGACGGGGGGACGTGGGCGAACAATGAGCAGTTCTTC
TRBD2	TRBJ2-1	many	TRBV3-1	CASSRQRGTYNEQFF	TGTGCCAGCAGCCGACAGCGGGGAACCTACAATGAGCAGTTCTTC
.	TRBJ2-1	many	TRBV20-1	CSARDRTHNEQFF	TGCAGTGCTAGAGACAGGACTCACAATGAGCAGTTCTTC
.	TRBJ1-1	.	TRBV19	CASSNTGYDTEAFF	TGTGCCAGTAGTAACACAGGGTATGACACTGAAGCTTTCTTT
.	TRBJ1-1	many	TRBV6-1	CASNIMGQNTEAFF	TGTGCCAGCAACATCATGGGACAGAACACTGAAGCTTTCTTT
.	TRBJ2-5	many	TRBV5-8	CASSLGQHPPTQYF	TGTGCCAGCAGCCTCGGACAGCACCCACCCACCCAGTACTTC
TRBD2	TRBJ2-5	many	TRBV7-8	CASRGYSGRGETQYF	TGTGCCAGCAGAGGATATAGCGGGAGAGGAGAGACCCAGTACTTC
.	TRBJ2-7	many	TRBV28	CASSRGGREQYF	TGTGCCAGCAGTCGAGGGGGAAGGGAGCAGTACTTC
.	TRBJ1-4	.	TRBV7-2	CASSSDWGGEKLFF	TGTGCCAGCAGCTCGGACTGGGGAGGGGAAAAACTGTTTTTT
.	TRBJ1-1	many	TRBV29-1	CSVDQGAFF	TGCAGCGTTGACCAGGGTGCTTTCTTT
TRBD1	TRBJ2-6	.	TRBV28	CASRPGQVLPGANVLTF	TGTGCCAGCAGGCCGGGACAGGTCCTACCTGGGGCCAACGTCCTGACTTTC
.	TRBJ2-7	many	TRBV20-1	CSARDLGGSNYEQYF	TGCAGTGCTAGAGATCTCGGCGGTTCAAACTACGAGCAGTACTTC
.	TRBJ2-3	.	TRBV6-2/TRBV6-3	CASREGRPTDTQYF	TGTGCCAGCAGGGAGGGCCGACCCACAGATACGCAGTATTTT
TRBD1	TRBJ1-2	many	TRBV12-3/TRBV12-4	CASSARRQGSDGYTF	TGTGCCAGCAGTGCTCGCAGACAGGGATCAGATGGCTACACCTTC
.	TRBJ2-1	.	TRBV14	CASSPPTSWDNEQFF	TGTGCCAGCAGCCCCCCCACATCATGGGACAATGAGCAGTTCTTC
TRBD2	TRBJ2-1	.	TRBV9	CASSVRLADGDNEQFF	TGTGCCAGCAGCGTGAGACTAGCGGACGGGGACAATGAGCAGTTCTTC
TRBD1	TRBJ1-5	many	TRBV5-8	CASSLGQGTNQPQHF	TGTGCCAGCAGCCTGGGACAGGGTACCAATCAGCCCCAGCATTTT
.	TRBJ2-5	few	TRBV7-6	CASSLKVGGETQYF	TGTGCCAGCAGCTTGAAAGTTGGGGGAGAGACCCAGTACTTC
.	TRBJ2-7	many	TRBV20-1	CSASLRGRPPYEQYF	TGCAGTGCTAGTTTGAGGGGGAGACCACCCTACGAGCAGTACTTC
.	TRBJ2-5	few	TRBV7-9	CASSPPEGEETQYF	TGTGCCAGCAGCCCCCCTGAGGGGGAAGAGACCCAGTACTTC
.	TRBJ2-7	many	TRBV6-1	CASSDRVGAYEQYF	TGTGCCAGCAGTGACAGGGTAGGAGCCTACGAGCAGTACTTC
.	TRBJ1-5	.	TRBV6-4	CASSEYPDSNQPQHF	TGTGCCAGCAGTGAATACCCCGACAGCAATCAGCCCCAGCATTTT
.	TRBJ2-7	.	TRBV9	CASSPRSDGTYEQYF	TGTGCCAGCAGCCCGCGGTCGGACGGAACCTACGAGCAGTACTTC
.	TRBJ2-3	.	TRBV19	CASSFRGGSTDTQYF	TGTGCCAGTAGTTTTCGGGGCGGCAGCACAGATACGCAGTATTTT
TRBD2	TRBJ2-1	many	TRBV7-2	CASSLPAGGGSYNEQFF	TGTGCCAGCAGCTTACCAGCGGGGGGAGGTTCCTACAATGAGCAGTTCTTC
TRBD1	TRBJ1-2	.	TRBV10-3	CAISEGQGLGYTF	TGTGCCATCAGTGAGGGACAGGGTTTAGGCTACACCTTC
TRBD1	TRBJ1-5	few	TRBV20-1	CSASGSFVGTGGESNQPQHF	TGCAGTGCTAGTGGCAGTTTTGTCGGGACAGGGGGCGAAAGCAATCAGCCCCAGCATTTT
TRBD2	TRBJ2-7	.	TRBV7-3	CASSQKAGETYEQYF	TGTGCCAGCAGCCAAAAGGCGGGGGAAACCTACGAGCAGTACTTC
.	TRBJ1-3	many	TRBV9	CASSVTSSGNTIYF	TGTGCCAGCAGCGTCACCAGCTCTGGAAACACCATATATTTT
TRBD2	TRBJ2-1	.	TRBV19	CASSLFLAGGANEQFF	TGTGCCAGTAGCCTTTTCTTAGCGGGGGGTGCAAATGAGCAGTTCTTC
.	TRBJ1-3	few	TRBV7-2	CASSLEGRTLRSGNTIYF	TGTGCCAGCAGCTTAGAGGGACGGACACTCCGCTCTGGAAACACCATATATTTT
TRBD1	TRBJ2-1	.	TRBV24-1	CATSVPGAGGNEQFF	TGTGCCACCAGTGTCCCCGGAGCAGGGGGTAATGAGCAGTTCTTC
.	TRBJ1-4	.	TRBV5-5	CASSSTPTATNEKLFF	TGTGCCAGCAGCTCCACCCCAACAGCAACTAATGAAAAACTGTTTTTT
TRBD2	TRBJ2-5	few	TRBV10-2	CASKTGTSVYQETQYF	TGCGCCAGCAAGACCGGGACTAGCGTCTACCAAGAGACCCAGTACTTC